This T cell receptor beta chain originates from a study of blood T cell repertoires in COVID-19. Losses at the gene ends were 1 base for V and 4 bases for J; bases not matched to a gene: 5. This CDR3 region has 15 residues. Germline CDR1 SEHNR, CDR2 FQNEAQ (reference sequence). Assay: immunoSEQ multiplex PCR; the TCRdb copy retains only in-frame clones and omits some. The sample contains tens of thousands of clones, over 70% of which appear only once. The chain combines TRBV7-9 with TRBJ2-5; 8 bases line up with TRBD2. The sequencing input was peripheral blood. The sequence was obtained from a woman older than 75 with acute or convalescent COVID-19. CDR3 in DNA: TGTGCCAGCAGCTTAGTGGCGGGAGGCCGAGAGACCCAGTACTTC. Its translation is CASSLVAGGRETQYF.